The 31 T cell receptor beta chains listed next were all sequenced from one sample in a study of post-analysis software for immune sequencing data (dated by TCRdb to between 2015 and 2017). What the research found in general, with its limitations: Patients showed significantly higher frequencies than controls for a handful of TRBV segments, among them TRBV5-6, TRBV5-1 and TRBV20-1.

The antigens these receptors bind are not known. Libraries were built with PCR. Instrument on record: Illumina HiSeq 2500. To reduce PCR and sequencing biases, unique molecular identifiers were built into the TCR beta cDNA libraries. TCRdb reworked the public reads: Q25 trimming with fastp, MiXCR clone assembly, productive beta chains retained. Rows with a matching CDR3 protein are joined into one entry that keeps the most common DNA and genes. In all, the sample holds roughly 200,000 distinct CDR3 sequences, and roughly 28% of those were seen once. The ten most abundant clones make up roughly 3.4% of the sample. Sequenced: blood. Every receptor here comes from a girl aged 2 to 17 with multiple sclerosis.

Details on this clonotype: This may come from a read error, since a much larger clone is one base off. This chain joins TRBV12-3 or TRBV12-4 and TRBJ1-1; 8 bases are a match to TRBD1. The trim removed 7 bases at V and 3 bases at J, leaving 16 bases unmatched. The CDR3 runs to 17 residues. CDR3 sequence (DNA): TGTGCCAGCACCCCCTGGACAGGGTTGAATAAGCACACTGAAGCTTTCTTT. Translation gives CASTPWTGLNKHTEAFF.

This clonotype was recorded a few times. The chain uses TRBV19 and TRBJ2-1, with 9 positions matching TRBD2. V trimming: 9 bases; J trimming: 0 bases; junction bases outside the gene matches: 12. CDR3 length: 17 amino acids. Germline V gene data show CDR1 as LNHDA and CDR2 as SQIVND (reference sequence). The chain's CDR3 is CASNSGAGGPSYNEQFF. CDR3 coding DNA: TGTGCCAGCAACAGCGGAGCGGGAGGACCCTCCTACAATGAGCAGTTCTTC.

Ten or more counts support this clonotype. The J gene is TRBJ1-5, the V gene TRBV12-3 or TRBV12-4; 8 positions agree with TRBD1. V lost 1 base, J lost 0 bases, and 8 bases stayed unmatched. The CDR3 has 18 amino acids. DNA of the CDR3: TGTGCCAGCAGTTTAGGTCAGGGGGCGAGAGGTAGCAATCAGCCCCAGCATTTT. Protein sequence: CASSLGQGARGSNQPQHF.

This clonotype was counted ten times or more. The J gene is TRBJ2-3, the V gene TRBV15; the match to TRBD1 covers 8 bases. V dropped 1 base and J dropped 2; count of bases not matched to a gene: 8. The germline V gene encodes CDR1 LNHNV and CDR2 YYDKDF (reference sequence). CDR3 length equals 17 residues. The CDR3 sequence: CATSRGRSDRATDTQYF. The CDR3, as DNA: TGTGCCACCAGCAGAGGACGCTCGGACAGGGCCACAGATACGCAGTATTTT.

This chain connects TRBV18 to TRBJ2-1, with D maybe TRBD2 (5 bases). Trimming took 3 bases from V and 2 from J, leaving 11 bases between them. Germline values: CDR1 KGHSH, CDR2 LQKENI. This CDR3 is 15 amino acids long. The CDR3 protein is CASSPMEAAYNEQFF. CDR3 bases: TGTGCCAGCTCACCGATGGAGGCGGCCTACAATGAGCAGTTCTTC.

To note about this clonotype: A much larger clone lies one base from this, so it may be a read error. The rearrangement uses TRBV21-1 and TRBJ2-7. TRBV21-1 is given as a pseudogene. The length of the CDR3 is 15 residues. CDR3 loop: CASSKSSRKYNEQYF. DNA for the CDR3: TGTGCCAGCAGCAAATCCTCGCGGAAGTACAATGAGCAGTACTTC.

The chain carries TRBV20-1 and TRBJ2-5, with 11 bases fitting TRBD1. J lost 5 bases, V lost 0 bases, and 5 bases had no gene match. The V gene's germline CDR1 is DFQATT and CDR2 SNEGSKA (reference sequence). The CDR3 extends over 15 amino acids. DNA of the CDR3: TGCAGTGCTAGAGATCTGGGACAGGGGGGCGAGACCCAGTACTTC. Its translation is CSARDLGQGGETQYF.

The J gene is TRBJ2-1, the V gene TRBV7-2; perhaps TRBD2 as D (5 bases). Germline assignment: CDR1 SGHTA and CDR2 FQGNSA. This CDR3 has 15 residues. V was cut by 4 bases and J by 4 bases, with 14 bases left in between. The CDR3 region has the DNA TGTGCCAGCAGCTCGTCTAGCAGGAGATACAATGAGCAGTTCTTC. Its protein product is CASSSSSRRYNEQFF.

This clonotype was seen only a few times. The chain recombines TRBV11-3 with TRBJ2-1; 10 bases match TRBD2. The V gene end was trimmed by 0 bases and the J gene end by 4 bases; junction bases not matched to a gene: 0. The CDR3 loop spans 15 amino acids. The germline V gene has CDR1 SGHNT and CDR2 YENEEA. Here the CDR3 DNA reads TGTGCCAGCAGCTTAGAAGCGGGAGGGTACAATGAGCAGTTCTTC. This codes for CASSLEAGGYNEQFF.

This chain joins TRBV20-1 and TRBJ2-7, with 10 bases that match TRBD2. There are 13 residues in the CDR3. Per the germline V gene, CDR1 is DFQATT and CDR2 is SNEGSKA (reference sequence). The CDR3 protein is CGGEASGRTEQYF. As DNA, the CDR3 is TGCGGGGGGGAAGCTAGCGGGAGAACAGAGCAGTACTTC.

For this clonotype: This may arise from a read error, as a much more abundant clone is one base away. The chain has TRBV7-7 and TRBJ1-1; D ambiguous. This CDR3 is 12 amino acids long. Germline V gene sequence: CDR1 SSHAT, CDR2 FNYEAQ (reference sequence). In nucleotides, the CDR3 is TGTGCTGGCAGCTTCGACCCACCTGAAGCTTTCTTT. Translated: CAGSFDPPEAFF.

CDR3 amino acids: CASSSGAGGLMDTQYF. The DNA of the CDR3 is TGTGCCAGCAGCTCAGGAGCGGGAGGCCTCATGGATACGCAGTATTTT. This sequence joins TRBV7-2 and TRBJ2-3; TRBD2 agrees at 9 bases. V shed 4 bases, J shed 6 bases, and the junction held 11 bases outside the gene matches. The length of the CDR3 is 16 residues. The germline gives CDR1 SGHTA, CDR2 FQGNSA.

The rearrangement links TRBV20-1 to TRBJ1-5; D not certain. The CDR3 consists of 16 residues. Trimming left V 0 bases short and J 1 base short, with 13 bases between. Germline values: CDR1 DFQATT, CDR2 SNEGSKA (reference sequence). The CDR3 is CSARDPPRVSNQPQHF. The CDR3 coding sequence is TGCAGTGCTAGAGATCCACCAAGGGTGAGCAATCAGCCCCAGCATTTT.

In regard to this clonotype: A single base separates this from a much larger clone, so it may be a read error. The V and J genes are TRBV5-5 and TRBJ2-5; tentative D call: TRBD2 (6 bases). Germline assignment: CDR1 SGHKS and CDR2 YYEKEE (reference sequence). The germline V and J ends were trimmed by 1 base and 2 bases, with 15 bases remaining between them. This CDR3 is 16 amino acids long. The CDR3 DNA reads TGTGCCAGCAGCTTGTTCGGGACTGGCGGTCAAGAGACCCAGTACTTC. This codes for CASSLFGTGGQETQYF.

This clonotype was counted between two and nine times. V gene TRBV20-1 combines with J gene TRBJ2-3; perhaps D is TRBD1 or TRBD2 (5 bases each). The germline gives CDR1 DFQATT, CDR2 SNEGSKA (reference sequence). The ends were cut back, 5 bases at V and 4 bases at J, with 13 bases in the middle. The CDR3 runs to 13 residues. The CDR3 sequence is CSAFIGASDTQYF. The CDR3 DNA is TGCAGTGCTTTCATCGGGGCTTCAGATACGCAGTATTTT.

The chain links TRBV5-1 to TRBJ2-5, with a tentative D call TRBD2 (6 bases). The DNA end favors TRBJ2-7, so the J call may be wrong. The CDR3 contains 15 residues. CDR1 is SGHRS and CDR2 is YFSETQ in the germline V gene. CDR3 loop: CASSLRAGWVSEQYF. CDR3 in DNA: TGCGCCAGCAGCTTGAGGGCGGGATGGGTCTCCGAGCAGTACTTC.

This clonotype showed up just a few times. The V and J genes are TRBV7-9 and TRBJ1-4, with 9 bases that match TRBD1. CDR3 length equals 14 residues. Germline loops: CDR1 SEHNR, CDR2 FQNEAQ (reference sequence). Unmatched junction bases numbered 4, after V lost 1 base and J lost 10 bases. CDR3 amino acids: CASSLGDRVGKLFF. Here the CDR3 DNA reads TGTGCCAGCAGCTTAGGGGACAGGGTTGGAAAACTGTTTTTT.

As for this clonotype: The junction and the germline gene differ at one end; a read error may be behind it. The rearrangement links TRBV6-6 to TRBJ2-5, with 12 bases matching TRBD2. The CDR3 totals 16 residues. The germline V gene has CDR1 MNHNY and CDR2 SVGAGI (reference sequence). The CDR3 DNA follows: TGTGCCAGCAGTCCCGGACTAGCGGGGAGCCAAGAGGCCCAGTACTTC. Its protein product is CASSPGLAGSQEAQYF.

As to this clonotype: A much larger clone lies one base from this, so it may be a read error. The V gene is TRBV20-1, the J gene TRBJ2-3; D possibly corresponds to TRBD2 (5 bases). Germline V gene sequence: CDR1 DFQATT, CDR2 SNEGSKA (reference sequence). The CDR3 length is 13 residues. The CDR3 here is CGASLPSTDTQYF. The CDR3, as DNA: TGCGGTGCTAGCCTCCCTAGCACAGATACGCAGTATTTT.

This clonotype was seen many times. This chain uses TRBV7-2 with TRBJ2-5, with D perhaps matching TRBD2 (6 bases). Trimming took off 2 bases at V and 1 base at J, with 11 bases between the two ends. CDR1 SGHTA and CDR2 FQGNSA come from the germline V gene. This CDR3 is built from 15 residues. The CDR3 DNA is TGTGCCAGCAGCTTATTCGGGGGAATCCAAGAGACCCAGTACTTC. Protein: CASSLFGGIQETQYF. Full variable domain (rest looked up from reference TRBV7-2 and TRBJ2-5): GAGVSQSPSNKVTEKGKDVELRCDPISGHTALYWYRQSLGQGLEFLIYFQGNSAPDKSGLPSDRFSAERTGGSVSTLTIQRTQQEDSAVYLCASSLFGGIQETQYFGPGTRLLVL.

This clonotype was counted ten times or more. As DNA, the CDR3 is TGCGCCAGCAGCTTGGCCTCTGCGGGACTAGCCCTTAATGAGCAGTTCTTC. It specifies CASSLASAGLALNEQFF. The chain employs TRBV5-1 and TRBJ2-1; TRBD2 matches 9 bases. This CDR3 has 17 residues. V shed 0 bases and J 7 bases; nucleotides not matched to a gene: 11. Looked up from germline, CDR1 is SGHRS and CDR2 is YFSETQ. Based on the CDR3 plus reference TRBV5-1 and TRBJ2-1, the full variable domain is KAGVTQTPRYLIKTRGQQVTLSCSPISGHRSVSWYQQTPGQGLQFLFEYFSETQRNKGNFPGRFSGRQFSNSRSEMNVSTLELGDSALYLCASSLASAGLALNEQFFGPGTRLTVL.

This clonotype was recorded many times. The CDR3 is CASSLLETRETQYF. In DNA form, the CDR3 reads TGTGCCAGCAGCTTACTTGAGACAAGAGAGACCCAGTACTTC. The rearrangement joins TRBV7-9 to TRBJ2-5; D is unclear. The CDR3 runs 14 residues. Germline V gene data show CDR1 as SEHNR and CDR2 as FQNEAQ (reference sequence). V was pared by 2 bases and J by 4 bases, with 11 bases between. Together with reference TRBV7-9 and TRBJ2-5, the CDR3 gives the full variable domain: DTGVSQNPRHKITKRGQNVTFRCDPISEHNRLYWYRQTLGQGPEFLTYFQNEAQLEKSRLLSDRFSAERPKGSFSTLEIQRTEQGDSAMYLCASSLLETRETQYFGPGTRLLVL.

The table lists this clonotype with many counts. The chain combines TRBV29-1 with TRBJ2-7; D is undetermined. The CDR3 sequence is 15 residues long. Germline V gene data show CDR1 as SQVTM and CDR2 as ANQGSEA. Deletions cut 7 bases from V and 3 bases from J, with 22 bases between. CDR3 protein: CSAAIWKKTHYEQYF. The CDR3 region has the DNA TGCAGCGCAGCCATTTGGAAAAAAACTCACTACGAGCAGTACTTC.

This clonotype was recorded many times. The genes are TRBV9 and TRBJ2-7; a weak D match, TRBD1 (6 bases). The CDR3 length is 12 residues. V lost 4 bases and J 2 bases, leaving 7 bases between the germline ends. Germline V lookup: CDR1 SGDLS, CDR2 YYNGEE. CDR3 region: CASSPGAYEQYF. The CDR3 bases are TGTGCCAGCAGCCCAGGGGCCTACGAGCAGTACTTC.

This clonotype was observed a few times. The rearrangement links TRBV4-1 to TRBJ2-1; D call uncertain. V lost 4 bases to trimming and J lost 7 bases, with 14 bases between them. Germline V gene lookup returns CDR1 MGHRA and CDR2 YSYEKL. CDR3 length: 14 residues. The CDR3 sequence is CASSREPRSNEQFF. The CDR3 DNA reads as TGCGCCAGCAGCCGCGAGCCCCGGTCGAATGAGCAGTTCTTC.

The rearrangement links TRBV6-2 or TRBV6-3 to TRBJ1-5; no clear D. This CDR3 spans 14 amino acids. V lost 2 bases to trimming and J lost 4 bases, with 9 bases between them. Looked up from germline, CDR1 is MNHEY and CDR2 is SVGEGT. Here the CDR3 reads CASSYRSSNQPQHF. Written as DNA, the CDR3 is TGTGCCAGCAGTTACAGGTCGAGTAATCAGCCCCAGCATTTT.

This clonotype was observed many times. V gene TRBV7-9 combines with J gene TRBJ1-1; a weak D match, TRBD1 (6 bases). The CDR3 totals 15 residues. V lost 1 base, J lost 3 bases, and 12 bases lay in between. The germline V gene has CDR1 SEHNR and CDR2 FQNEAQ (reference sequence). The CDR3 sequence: CASSLGGAPDTEAFF. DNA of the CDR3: TGTGCCAGCAGCTTAGGGGGGGCGCCGGACACTGAAGCTTTCTTT.

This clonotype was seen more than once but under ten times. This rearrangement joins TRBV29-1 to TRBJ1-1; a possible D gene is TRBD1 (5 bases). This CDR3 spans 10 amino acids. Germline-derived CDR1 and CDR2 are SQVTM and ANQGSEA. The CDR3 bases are TGCACCCCGGGGGGCACTGAAGCTTTCTTT. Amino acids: CTPGGTEAFF.

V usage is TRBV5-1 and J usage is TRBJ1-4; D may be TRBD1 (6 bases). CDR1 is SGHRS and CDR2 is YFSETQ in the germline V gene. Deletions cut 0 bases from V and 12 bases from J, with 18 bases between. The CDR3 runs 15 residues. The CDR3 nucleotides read TGCGCCAGCAGCTTGGTAGTGGACAGACCTCCTGAACTGTTTTTT. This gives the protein CASSLVVDRPPELFF. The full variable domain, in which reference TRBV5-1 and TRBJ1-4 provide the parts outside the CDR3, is KAGVTQTPRYLIKTRGQQVTLSCSPISGHRSVSWYQQTPGQGLQFLFEYFSETQRNKGNFPGRFSGRQFSNSRSEMNVSTLELGDSALYLCASSLVVDRPPELFFGSGTQLSVL.

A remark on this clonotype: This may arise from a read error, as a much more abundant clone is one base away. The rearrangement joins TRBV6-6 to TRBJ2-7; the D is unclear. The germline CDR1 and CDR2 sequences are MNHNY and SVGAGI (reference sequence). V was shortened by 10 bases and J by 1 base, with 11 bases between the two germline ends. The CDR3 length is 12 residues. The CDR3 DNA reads TGTGCCATCCGAAGGCTGTCCTACGAGCAGTACTTC. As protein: CAIRRLSYEQYF.

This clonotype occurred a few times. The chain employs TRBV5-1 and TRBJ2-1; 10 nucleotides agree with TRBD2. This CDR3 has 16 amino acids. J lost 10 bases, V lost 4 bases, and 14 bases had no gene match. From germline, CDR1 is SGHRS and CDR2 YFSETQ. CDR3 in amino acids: CASSPPRAGGLKEQFF. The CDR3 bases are TGCGCCAGCAGCCCTCCCCGAGCGGGAGGGCTAAAGGAGCAGTTCTTC.